This record covers a single T cell receptor (beta chain). Isolation yielded PBMCs, at least 6.5 million per sample, in every case. The sample belongs to a study of blood T cells in healthy people across ages. A J-beta primer mix and a sample-barcoded 5' primer were used in a second PCR of roughly 7 to 12 cycles. TCRdb processed the 5' RACE reads anew with MiXCR; each CDR3 protein has one entry. The data show approximately 900,000 distinct CDR3 sequences, 29% seen once. V was clipped by 6 bases and J by 2 bases, with 14 bases between them. Germline V CDR1 and CDR2: DFQATT, SNEGSKA (reference sequence). This CDR3 has 15 residues. In addition, the sample was reused for a study of T cells of mothers and their children. That report adds: At a rate of approximately 1.4 ug per 15 ul, cDNA synthesis received all of the extracted RNA. The shaping of TCR recombination output by thymic selection is similar in related and unrelated pairs.

The sample was blood. This chain uses TRBV20-1 with TRBJ2-6, with D tentatively TRBD1 (6 bases). The TCR sequence derives from a woman aged 40 to 50 in good health. CDR3 DNA sequence: TGCAGTGCGCGAAGCAGGGGCCCTGGGGCCAACGTCCTGACTTTC. Protein: CSARSRGPGANVLTF.